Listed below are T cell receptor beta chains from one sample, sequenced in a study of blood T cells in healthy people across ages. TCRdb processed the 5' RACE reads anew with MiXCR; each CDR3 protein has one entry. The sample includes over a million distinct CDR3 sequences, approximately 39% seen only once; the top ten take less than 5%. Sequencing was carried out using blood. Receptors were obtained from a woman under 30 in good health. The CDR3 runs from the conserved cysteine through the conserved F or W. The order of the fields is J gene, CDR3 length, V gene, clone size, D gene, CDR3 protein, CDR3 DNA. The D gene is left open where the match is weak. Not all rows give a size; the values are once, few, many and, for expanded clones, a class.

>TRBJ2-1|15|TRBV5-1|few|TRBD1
CASSLGDSQYNEQFF
TGCGCCAGCAGCTTGGGGGACAGCCAATACAATGAGCAGTTCTTC
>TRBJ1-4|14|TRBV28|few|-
CATLRDPHNEKLFF
TGTGCCACCCTCCGGGACCCCCATAATGAAAAACTGTTTTTT
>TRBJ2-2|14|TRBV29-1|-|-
CSVGGYVNTGELFF
TGCAGCGTCGGCGGGTACGTGAACACCGGGGAGCTGTTTTTT
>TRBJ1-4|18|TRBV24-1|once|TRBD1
CATSDSRTGGLGNEKLFF
TGTGCCACCAGTGACTCTCGGACAGGGGGCCTTGGGAATGAAAAACTGTTTTTT
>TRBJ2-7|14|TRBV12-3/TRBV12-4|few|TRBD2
CASSPGLADNEQYF
TGTGCCAGCAGTCCAGGCCTAGCGGACAATGAGCAGTACTTC
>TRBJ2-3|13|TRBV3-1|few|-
CASSQSYADTQYF
TGTGCCAGCAGCCAATCATACGCAGATACGCAGTATTTT
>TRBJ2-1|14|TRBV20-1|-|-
CSAAPTGSYNEQFF
TGCAGTGCTGCCCCTACCGGATCATACAATGAGCAGTTCTTC
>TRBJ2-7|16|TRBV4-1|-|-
CASSGSIITSVDEQYF
TGCGCCAGCAGCGGATCGATCATCACGTCGGTCGACGAGCAGTACTTC
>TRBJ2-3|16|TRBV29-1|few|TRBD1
CSVEGGTGWSTDTQYF
TGCAGCGTTGAAGGGGGGACAGGGTGGAGCACAGATACGCAGTATTTT
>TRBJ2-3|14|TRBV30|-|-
CAWRQGGSTDTQYF
TGTGCCTGGAGACAGGGAGGGAGCACAGATACGCAGTATTTT
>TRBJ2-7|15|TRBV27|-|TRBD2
CASSRWLAGAYEQYF
TGTGCCAGCAGTCGTTGGCTAGCGGGAGCCTACGAGCAGTACTTC
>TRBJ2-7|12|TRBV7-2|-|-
CASSPYINEQYF
TGTGCCAGCAGCCCTTACATTAACGAGCAGTACTTC
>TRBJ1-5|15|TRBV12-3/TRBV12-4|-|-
CASSPPLEGKWPQHF
TGTGCCAGCAGTCCACCTCTTGAGGGGAAATGGCCCCAGCATTTT
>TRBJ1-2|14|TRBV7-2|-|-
CASSSQTGPYGYTF
TGTGCCAGCAGCTCACAGACAGGCCCCTATGGCTACACCTTC
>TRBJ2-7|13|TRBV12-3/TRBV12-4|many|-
CASSLRSSYEQYF
TGTGCCAGCAGTTTGCGGAGCTCCTACGAGCAGTACTTC
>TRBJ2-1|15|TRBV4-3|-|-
CASSQGRNSYNEQFF
TGCGCCAGCAGCCAAGGCAGAAACTCCTACAATGAGCAGTTCTTC
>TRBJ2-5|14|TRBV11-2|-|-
CASSLRRQEETQYF
TGTGCCAGCAGCTTAAGACGACAGGAAGAGACCCAGTACTTC
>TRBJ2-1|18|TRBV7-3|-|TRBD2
CASSPSSEVSGGLNEQFF
TGTGCCAGCAGCCCATCCTCTGAGGTTAGCGGGGGGTTGAATGAGCAGTTCTTC
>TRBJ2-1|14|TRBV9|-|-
CASNRLGGLNEQFF
TGTGCCAGCAATCGATTAGGGGGGCTGAATGAGCAGTTCTTC
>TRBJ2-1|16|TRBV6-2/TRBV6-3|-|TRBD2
CASRRGGSTSYNEQFF
TGTGCCAGCAGACGCGGGGGATCGACCTCCTACAATGAGCAGTTCTTC
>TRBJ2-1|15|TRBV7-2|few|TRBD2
CASSIAGGHNNEQFF
TGTGCCAGCAGTATAGCGGGGGGCCATAACAATGAGCAGTTCTTC